The 17 T cell receptor beta chains presented below share a single source sample, sequenced in a study of neurological immune-mediated disorders. Each CDR3 protein gets one entry after TCRdb re-called the 5' RACE reads with MiXCR. This sample carries about 92,000 distinct CDR3 sequences, 3% to 4.5% of them seen once, and the ten largest clones take less than 3%. Material: PBMCs. These receptors all stem from a woman in her forties or fifties with multiple sclerosis.

This clonotype was counted many times. The chain recombines TRBV9 with TRBJ2-5; D gene ambiguous. Trimming cost V 0 bases and J 5 bases, with 5 bases left between them. The CDR3 has 12 residues. CDR1 and CDR2 from the germline V gene are SGDLS and YYNGEE. The CDR3: CASSVATETQYF. CDR3 sequence (DNA): TGTGCCAGCAGCGTAGCTACTGAGACCCAGTACTTC. The complete variable domain, with remaining parts taken from reference TRBV9 and TRBJ2-5, reads DSGVTQTPKHLITATGQRVTLRCSPRSGDLSVYWYQQSLDQGLQFLIQYYNGEERAKGNILERFSAQQFPDLHSELNLSSLELGDSALYFCASSVATETQYFGPGTRLLVL.

This clonotype has at least ten counts. The junction shows a germline mismatch at one end, possibly a read error. V gene TRBV7-7 combines with J gene TRBJ2-5; D remains unclear. Germline CDR1 SSHAT, CDR2 FNYEAQ (reference sequence). The CDR3 is made up of 15 amino acids. CDR3 region: CASSLGVGRQETQYF. Here the CDR3 DNA reads TGTGCTAGCAGCTTGGGCGTTGGACGCCAAGAGACCCAGTACTTC.

This clonotype turned up a few times. The CDR3 protein is CSAQGAWKVGEQYF. In DNA, the CDR3 is TGCAGTGCCCAAGGGGCGTGGAAAGTCGGCGAGCAGTACTTC. V is TRBV20-1 and J is TRBJ2-7; maybe TRBD1 (5 bases). This CDR3 comprises 14 residues. The germline V and J ends were trimmed by 6 bases and 6 bases, with 21 bases remaining between them. Germline loops: CDR1 DFQATT, CDR2 SNEGSKA (reference sequence).

This clonotype showed up many times. This sequence joins TRBV5-1 and TRBJ2-1; tentatively, D is TRBD1 or TRBD2 (5 bases each). V lost 6 bases, J lost 1 base, and 11 bases lay in between. Germline V gene data show CDR1 as SGHRS and CDR2 as YFSETQ. The CDR3 spans 14 residues. For the CDR3, the DNA is TGCGCCAGCAATTGGGGCGGGTCCTACAATGAGCAGTTCTTC. Translation gives CASNWGGSYNEQFF.

This clonotype was picked up a small number of times. The V call is TRBV20-1, the J call TRBJ2-7, with 9 bases matching TRBD2. V was clipped by 7 bases and J by 3 bases; unmatched bases: 4. Germline-derived CDR1 and CDR2 are DFQATT and SNEGSKA (reference sequence). The CDR3 consists of 12 residues. CDR3 loop: CSVQRGDYEQYF. CDR3 sequence (DNA): TGCAGTGTTCAGCGGGGGGACTACGAGCAGTACTTC.

In this sample, this clonotype turned up many times. V gene TRBV7-2 combines with J gene TRBJ1-5, with a weak D call TRBD1 (5 bases). Trimming took off 8 bases at V and 2 bases at J, with 10 bases between the two ends. CDR1 and CDR2 (germline): SGHTA, FQGNSA. The CDR3 contains 13 residues. CDR3: CASGGGRNQPQHF. The DNA of the CDR3 is TGTGCCAGCGGGGGAGGTCGCAATCAGCCCCAGCATTTT.

This clonotype was counted at least ten times. The J gene is TRBJ2-7, the V gene TRBV7-9, with a weak D call TRBD1 (5 bases). With 5 bases removed from V and 0 bases from J, the gap between germline ends came to 5 bases. This CDR3 contains 12 residues. The V gene's germline CDR1 is SEHNR and CDR2 FQNEAQ (reference sequence). The CDR3 region has the DNA TGTGCCAGCAGCGGGGCCTCCTACGAGCAGTACTTC. Translation: CASSGASYEQYF.

This clonotype was observed at least ten times. The chain uses TRBV20-1 and TRBJ1-6, with 8 bases matching TRBD1. Unmatched junction bases numbered 10, after V lost 1 base and J lost 8 bases. The CDR3 has 16 amino acids. The germline gives CDR1 DFQATT, CDR2 SNEGSKA (reference sequence). In DNA, the CDR3 is TGCAGTGCTAGAGCGACAGGGGATAGGTTAGATTCACCCCTCCACTTT. Translation: CSARATGDRLDSPLHF.

V is TRBV29-1 and J is TRBJ1-3; no firm D call. With 0 bases removed from V and 0 bases from J, the gap between germline ends came to 9 bases. The CDR3 covers 15 residues. Germline V gives CDR1 SQVTM, CDR2 ANQGSEA. The CDR3 DNA reads as TGCAGCGTTGAAGATGGCAGAAGCTCTGGAAACACCATATATTTT. Residues: CSVEDGRSSGNTIYF.

This clonotype was counted many times. The chain carries TRBV6-1 and TRBJ1-2; D gene uncertain. The CDR3 extends over 11 amino acids. The germline V gene has CDR1 MNHNS and CDR2 SASEGT. V lost 5 bases and J lost 8, with 9 bases in between. CDR3 in amino acids: CASSPLGGYTF. CDR3 in DNA: TGTGCCAGCAGTCCCCTGGGGGGCTACACCTTC.

This clonotype was seen a few times. The chain carries TRBV18 and TRBJ2-3, with 8 nucleotides matching TRBD1. V shed 3 bases, J shed 6 bases, and the junction held 8 bases outside the gene matches. The V gene's germline CDR1 is KGHSH and CDR2 LQKENI. This CDR3 spans 15 amino acids. CDR3 nucleotides: TGTGCCAGCTCACCTCAGGGGGCGCAGTTCGATACGCAGTATTTT. Its translation is CASSPQGAQFDTQYF. Looking up the rest from reference TRBV18 and TRBJ2-3 gives the full variable domain: NAGVMQNPRHLVRRRGQEARLRCSPMKGHSHVYWYRQLPEEGLKFMVYLQKENIIDESGMPKERFSAEFPKEGPSILRIQQVVRGDSAAYFCASSPQGAQFDTQYFGPGTRLTVL.

This clonotype was counted many times. The rearrangement joins TRBV20-1 to TRBJ2-3; TRBD2 matches at 7 bases. CDR1 is DFQATT, CDR2 SNEGSKA, per germline (reference sequence). The CDR3 sequence is 15 residues long. V was pared by 0 bases and J by 6 bases, with 9 bases of the junction left unmatched. CDR3 coding DNA: TGCAGTGCTAGAGATCCGGGGGTTAGCGGGGATACGCAGTATTTT. Its translation: CSARDPGVSGDTQYF.

This clonotype was found many times. The J gene is TRBJ2-1, the V gene TRBV5-1, with D unclear. The V end was cut by 6 bases, the J end by 1 base, with 11 bases between. CDR1 and CDR2 from the germline V gene are SGHRS and YFSETQ. The CDR3 has 14 residues. The chain's CDR3 is CASMKGPSYNEQFF. The CDR3 DNA follows: TGCGCCAGCATGAAGGGCCCTTCCTACAATGAGCAGTTCTTC.

This clonotype occurred many times. This rearrangement joins TRBV6-5 to TRBJ2-2; TRBD2 agrees at 9 bases. The germline V gene has CDR1 MNHEY and CDR2 SVGAGI. Unmatched junction bases numbered 9, after V lost 0 bases and J lost 1 base. There are 19 residues in the CDR3. The CDR3 region has the DNA TGTGCCAGCAGTTACTCTCGGCTTAGCGGGGGTCAGAACACCGGGGAGCTGTTTTTT. It encodes CASSYSRLSGGQNTGELFF.

This clonotype came up many times. The chain uses TRBV5-1 and TRBJ2-3, with D tentatively TRBD1 or TRBD2 (6 bases each). Germline assignment: CDR1 SGHRS and CDR2 YFSETQ. The V end lost 0 bases, the J end lost 5 bases, and 7 bases lay between the germline ends. The CDR3 consists of 13 residues. The CDR3 reads CASSLEGGDTQYF. For the CDR3, the DNA is TGCGCCAGCAGCTTGGAGGGGGGAGATACGCAGTATTTT.

This clonotype was seen only once. This may be a read error, as it is one base from a much larger clone. The chain joins TRBV20-1 to TRBJ2-5, with unresolved D. The CDR3 totals 10 residues. Per the germline V gene, CDR1 is DFQATT and CDR2 is SNEGSKA (reference sequence). Here the CDR3 reads CGATKETQYF. The CDR3, as DNA: TGCGGTGCTACGAAGGAGACCCAGTACTTC.

Many counts were recorded for this clonotype. The chain couples TRBV5-6 to TRBJ2-3, with D tentatively TRBD1 or TRBD2 (5 bases each). This CDR3 is 16 amino acids long. Germline values: CDR1 SGHDT, CDR2 YYEEEE. The V and J ends lost 2 bases and 2 bases respectively, with 15 bases between them. CDR3: CASSFLGERSTDTQYF. The CDR3 nucleotides are TGTGCCAGCAGCTTCTTGGGGGAACGGTCCACAGATACGCAGTATTTT.